This T cell receptor beta chain comes out of a study of blood T cell repertoires in COVID-19. On the study more broadly: Italy, Spain and the United States were the sources of the convalescent and acute COVID-19 samples. T cells, B-cell-depleted T cells, or PBMCs supplied cDNA or gDNA.

V shed 8 bases and J 3 bases; nucleotides not matched to a gene: 9. This CDR3 is built from 14 residues. Germline CDR1 reads SEHNR; CDR2 reads FQNEAQ (reference sequence). Sequencing used immunoSEQ multiplex PCR; TCRdb keeps in-frame clones, though not all of them. The sample has 200,000 or so clones; about 86% are singletons. The chain joins TRBV7-9 to TRBJ1-2; TRBD1 matches at 7 bases. Sequencing input: peripheral blood. The TCR comes from a man younger than 45 with active or convalescent COVID-19. The CDR3 nucleotides are TGTGCCAGCCGCTCAGGGGGGACCGACTATGGCTACACCTTC. It codes for CASRSGGTDYGYTF.